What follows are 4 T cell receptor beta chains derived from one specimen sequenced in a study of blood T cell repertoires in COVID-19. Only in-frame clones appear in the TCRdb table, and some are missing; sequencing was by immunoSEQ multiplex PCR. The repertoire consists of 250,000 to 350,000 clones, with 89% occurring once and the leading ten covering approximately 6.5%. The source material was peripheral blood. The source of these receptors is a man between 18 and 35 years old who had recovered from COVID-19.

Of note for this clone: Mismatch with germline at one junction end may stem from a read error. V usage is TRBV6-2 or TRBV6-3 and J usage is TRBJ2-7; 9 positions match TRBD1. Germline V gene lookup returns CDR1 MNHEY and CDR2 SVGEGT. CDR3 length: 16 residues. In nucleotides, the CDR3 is TGTGCCAGCAGATACTCCCCGGGACAGGGCTGGGACGAGCAGTACTTC. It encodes CASRYSPGQGWDEQYF.

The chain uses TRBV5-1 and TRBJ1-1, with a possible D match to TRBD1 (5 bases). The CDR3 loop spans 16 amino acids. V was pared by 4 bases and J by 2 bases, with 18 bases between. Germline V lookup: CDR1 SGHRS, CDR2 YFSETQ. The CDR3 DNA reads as TGCGCCAGCAGCCGCGGCGGAAGGGGTAGAAACACTGAAGCTTTCTTT. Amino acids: CASSRGGRGRNTEAFF.

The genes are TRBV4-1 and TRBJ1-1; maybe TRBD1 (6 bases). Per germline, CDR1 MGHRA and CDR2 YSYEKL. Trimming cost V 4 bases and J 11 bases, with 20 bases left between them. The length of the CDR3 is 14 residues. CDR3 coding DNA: TGCGCCAGCAGCCTTCACCGGACAGTGGGCCAGGCTTTCTTT. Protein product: CASSLHRTVGQAFF.

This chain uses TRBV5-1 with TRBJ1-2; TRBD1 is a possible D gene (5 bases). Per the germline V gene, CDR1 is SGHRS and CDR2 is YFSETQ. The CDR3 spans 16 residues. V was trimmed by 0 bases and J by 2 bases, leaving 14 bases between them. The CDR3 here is CASSLGQGLMNYGYTF. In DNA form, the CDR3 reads TGCGCCAGCAGCTTGGGGCAGGGCCTAATGAACTATGGCTACACCTTC.